The entry below gives a single T cell receptor (beta chain) sequence along with its context. Its antigen is not known. PCR used 60 Vbeta primers and 13 Jbeta primers. Generated by immunoSEQ multiplex PCR, the TCRdb table keeps only in-frame clones and is missing some. This table holds about 200,000 clones, 82% found once. Germline loops: CDR1 MGHRA, CDR2 YSYEKL. Trimming stripped 1 base from V and 7 bases from J, with 11 bases between. This CDR3 comprises 13 residues. This record belongs to a study of cytomegalovirus exposure and HLA in healthy donors. The study's findings and limits: HLA alleles showed associations with some 17,000 TCR beta sequences in a later analysis, at a 0.05 false discovery rate.

The chain has TRBV4-1 and TRBJ2-7; possible D gene TRBD1, 6 bases. This clonotype was obtained from a boy aged 2 to 10 in good health and CMV-seronegative. Sequenced material: PBMCs. CDR3: CASSQARGQEQYF. In DNA, the CDR3 is TGCGCCAGCAGCCAAGCGAGGGGACAAGAGCAGTACTTC.